This paragraph reports one T cell receptor beta chain. Its antigen is not known. This specimen belongs to a study of human T cells and chemical hapten exposure. Overall study context: Donors were sensitized with 2% DPC on the upper inner arm.

The J segment lost 0 bases and the V segment lost 3 bases, leaving 4 bases of the junction unmatched. Germline assignment: CDR1 DFQATT and CDR2 SNEGSKA (reference sequence). This CDR3 has 15 amino acids. As to time point: pre-sensitization, week 0. Noted treatment: therapeutic diphenylcyclopropenone sensitization with weekly scalp DPC. TCRdb called the RACE reads again in MiXCR, with one record for every CDR3 protein. Altogether approximately 180,000 distinct CDR3 sequences are present, more than 25% being singletons, with the ten largest covering under 3%. Study-level findings and limits: DPC sensitization left the count of TCRs above 1 in 1000 unchanged.

The sequencing here drew on whole blood, taken in connection with sensitization to the hapten diphenylcyclopropenone (DPC). V gene TRBV20-1 combines with J gene TRBJ2-3, with 9 bases matching TRBD2. The origin of this receptor is a woman in her 30s with alopecia areata. Some clones in this sample may be carry-over from other donors' samples. CDR3 bases: TGCAGTGCTAGGCTAGCGGGGCTCAGCACAGATACGCAGTATTTT. Translated, it gives CSARLAGLSTDTQYF.